The sequence of this T cell receptor beta chain was determined in a study of cytomegalovirus exposure and HLA in healthy donors. Overall study: Genotyping showed less than 85% of 350 to 400 donors falling in the Caucasian-associated ancestry cluster. Study conclusions and caveats: HLA-A and HLA-B allele assignments for most subjects were reportedly predicted accurately using TCR beta sequences. V- and J-gene trimming in TCR beta was tied to a missense DCLRE1C variant by an analysis performed later. Reportedly, a later analysis found an Asian-associated ancestry cluster had fewer N-insertions than the roughly 700-donor mean.

About this clone itself: Its specificity is unknown.

The CDR3 is 15 residues long. V was shortened by 5 bases and J by 12 bases, with 23 bases between the two germline ends. Germline lookup yields CDR1 MDHEN and CDR2 SYDVKM. This PCR relied on a set of 60 Vbeta primers and 13 Jbeta primers. Some clones are missing from TCRdb's copy, which holds only in-frame ones; the method was immunoSEQ multiplex PCR. Found here are 150,000 to 200,000 clones, roughly 83% of them singletons; the top ten hold 0.2% to 0.3%. This chain uses TRBV28 with TRBJ2-1, with a possible D match to TRBD2 (7 bases). The source material was PBMCs. This clonotype was sampled from a boy younger than 18 in good health and CMV-seronegative. The DNA for the CDR3 is TGTGCCAGCAGTCCGTCCCGGGGGGCGTTTTCGTTGCAGTTCTTC. As protein: CASSPSRGAFSLQFF.